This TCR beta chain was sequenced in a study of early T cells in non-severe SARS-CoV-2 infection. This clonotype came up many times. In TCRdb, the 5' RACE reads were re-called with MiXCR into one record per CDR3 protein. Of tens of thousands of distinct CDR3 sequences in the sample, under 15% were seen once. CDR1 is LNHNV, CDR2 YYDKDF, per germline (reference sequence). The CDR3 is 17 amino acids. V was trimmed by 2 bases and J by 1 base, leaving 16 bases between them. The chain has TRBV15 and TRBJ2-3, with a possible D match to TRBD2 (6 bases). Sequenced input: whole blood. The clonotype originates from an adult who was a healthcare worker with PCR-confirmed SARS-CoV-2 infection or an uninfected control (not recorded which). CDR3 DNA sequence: TGTGCCACCAGCAGACCACAACGGGAGACCCGCACAGATACGCAGTATTTT. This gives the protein CATSRPQRETRTDTQYF.